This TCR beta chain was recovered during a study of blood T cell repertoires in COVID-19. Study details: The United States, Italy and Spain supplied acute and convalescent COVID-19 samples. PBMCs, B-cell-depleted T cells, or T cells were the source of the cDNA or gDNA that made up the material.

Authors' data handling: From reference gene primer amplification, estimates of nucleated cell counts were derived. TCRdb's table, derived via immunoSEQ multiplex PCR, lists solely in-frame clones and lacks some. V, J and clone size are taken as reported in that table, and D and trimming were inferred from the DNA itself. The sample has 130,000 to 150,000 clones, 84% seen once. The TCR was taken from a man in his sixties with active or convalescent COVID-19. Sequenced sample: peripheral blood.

The CDR3: CASSYLGYNEQFF. The CDR3 DNA reads as TGTGCCAGCAGTTATCTCGGCTACAATGAGCAGTTCTTC. The chain links TRBV6-2 or TRBV6-3 to TRBJ2-1, with no clear D. Per the germline V gene, CDR1 is MNHEY and CDR2 is SVGEGT. This CDR3 is 13 amino acids long. Trimming removed 3 bases at V and 3 bases at J, with 6 bases between.